The 31 T cell receptor beta chains listed next were all sequenced from one sample in a study of cytomegalovirus exposure and HLA in healthy donors. It was with 60 Vbeta and 13 Jbeta primers that the PCR ran. Only in-frame clones appear in the TCRdb table, and some are missing; sequencing was by immunoSEQ multiplex PCR. The top ten clones hold 1.5% to 1.7% of a sample with approximately 210,000 clones, 79% of them seen once. Material: PBMCs. These receptors all come from a girl aged 5-17 years in good health and CMV-seropositive.

This sequence joins TRBV19 and TRBJ1-2; tentative D call: TRBD1 (6 bases). The CDR3 consists of 17 residues. V lost 0 bases and J lost 8, with 22 bases in between. From germline, CDR1 is LNHDA and CDR2 SQIVND (reference sequence). The CDR3 here is CASSIDKGTHMSRGYTF. Written as DNA, the CDR3 is TGTGCCAGTAGTATAGATAAAGGGACACACATGTCTAGGGGCTACACCTTC.

The chain recombines TRBV27 with TRBJ2-5; 8 nucleotides match TRBD1. The ends lost 4 bases at V and 2 bases at J; junction bases unmatched: 9. There are 16 residues in the CDR3. The germline gives CDR1 MNHEY, CDR2 SMNVEV (reference sequence). CDR3 in amino acids: CASSSRDRGLQETQYF. As DNA, the CDR3 is TGTGCCAGCAGTTCTCGAGACAGGGGACTTCAAGAGACCCAGTACTTC.

The chain joins TRBV6-1 to TRBJ1-2; maybe TRBD1 (5 bases). Germline values: CDR1 MNHNS, CDR2 SASEGT. Trimming shortened V by 4 bases and J by 2 bases, and 17 bases separated the two germline ends. This CDR3 spans 16 amino acids. Here the CDR3 DNA reads TGTGCCAGCAGTGCTAAGAGACAGCCTCCGAACTATGGCTACACCTTC. It specifies CASSAKRQPPNYGYTF.

The CDR3 DNA follows: TGTGCCATCTCGATCCCAGGTGGGGAGACCCAGTACTTC. This translates into CAISIPGGETQYF. This chain joins TRBV10-3 and TRBJ2-5; D ambiguous. V was trimmed by 8 bases and J by 5 bases, leaving 15 bases between them. Germline V gene sequence: CDR1 ENHRY, CDR2 SYGVKD. This CDR3 contains 13 residues.

V is TRBV4-3 and J is TRBJ2-2, with a weak D call TRBD1 (5 bases). Trimming removed 0 bases from V and 2 bases from J, with 19 bases in between. The CDR3 contains 19 residues. Germline CDR1 reads LGHNA; CDR2 reads YSLEER. The CDR3 here is CASSQDLGLGTGNTGELFF. CDR3 in DNA: TGCGCCAGCAGCCAAGATCTGGGGTTAGGTACAGGAAACACCGGGGAGCTGTTTTTT.

V usage is TRBV19 and J usage is TRBJ1-1; TRBD1 aligns across 8 bases. This CDR3 is built from 16 residues. CDR1 is LNHDA, CDR2 SQIVND, per germline (reference sequence). After removal of 8 bases from V and 1 base from J, the junction contained 12 bases not matched to a gene. DNA for the CDR3: TGTGCCAGTGGAACCGGGACAGGCGTCAGGAACACTGAAGCTTTCTTT. This codes for CASGTGTGVRNTEAFF.

J is TRBJ1-2 and V is TRBV27, with TRBD1 as a possible D gene (6 bases). CDR3 length: 14 amino acids. Trimming left V 3 bases short and J 4 bases short, with 12 bases between. Germline CDR1 MNHEY, CDR2 SMNVEV (reference sequence). This CDR3 reads CASSFKGGAYGYTF. For the CDR3, the DNA is TGTGCCAGCAGTTTCAAGGGGGGGGCCTATGGCTACACCTTC.

The genes are TRBV6-5 and TRBJ2-7; 11 positions agree with TRBD1. Per germline, CDR1 MNHEY and CDR2 SVGAGI. V was clipped by 6 bases and J by 0 bases; unmatched bases: 4. This CDR3 region has 15 residues. The CDR3 bases are TGTGCCAGCAGCTTGGGACAGGGGGGCTCCTACGAGCAGTACTTC. It yields the protein CASSLGQGGSYEQYF.

V is TRBV7-2 and J is TRBJ2-7; D is possibly TRBD2 (7 bases). V dropped 1 base and J dropped 4 bases, with 14 bases sitting between them. This CDR3 has 15 amino acids. Germline CDR1 SGHTA, CDR2 FQGNSA. The CDR3 DNA reads TGTGCCAGCAGCTTAGATTGGCGGGGGCTGTACGAGCAGTACTTC. Translation gives CASSLDWRGLYEQYF.

The chain links TRBV12-5 to TRBJ1-3; no reliable D call. With 6 bases removed from V and 6 bases from J, the gap between germline ends came to 15 bases. Germline lookup yields CDR1 LGHNT and CDR2 FRNRAP. CDR3 length: 14 residues. CDR3 loop: CASGPAGSANTIYF. In DNA form, the CDR3 reads TGTGCTAGTGGCCCCGCGGGGTCGGCAAACACCATATATTTT.

This sequence joins TRBV4-3 and TRBJ1-6; D remains unclear. This CDR3 is 16 amino acids long. Per the germline V gene, CDR1 is LGHNA and CDR2 is YSLEER. Trimming stripped 0 bases from V and 0 bases from J, with 6 bases between. CDR3 bases: TGCGCCAGCAGCCAAGACTGGAGCTCCTATAATTCACCCCTCCACTTT. This translates into CASSQDWSSYNSPLHF.

For this clone: In the same sample, other DNA sequences code for this CDR3. The J gene is TRBJ2-5, the V gene TRBV7-9; TRBD2 aligns across 11 bases. This CDR3 region has 15 residues. CDR1 and CDR2 (germline): SEHNR, FQNEAQ (reference sequence). After removal of 4 bases from V and 1 base from J, the junction contained 2 bases not matched to a gene. In DNA, the CDR3 is TGTGCCAGCAGCTCCGGGACTAGCGGCCAAGAGACCCAGTACTTC. This codes for CASSSGTSGQETQYF.

The chain carries TRBV29-1 and TRBJ1-2; a weak D match, TRBD1 (6 bases). Looked up from germline, CDR1 is SQVTM and CDR2 is ANQGSEA. V lost 2 bases to trimming and J lost 5 bases, with 15 bases between them. The CDR3 consists of 14 residues. Here the CDR3 DNA reads TGCAGCGTTGAACGTACAGGGACCCTATATGGCTACACCTTC. Translation: CSVERTGTLYGYTF. The whole variable domain, remainder taken from reference TRBV29-1 and TRBJ1-2, is SAVISQKPSRDICQRGTSLTIQCQVDSQVTMMFWYRQQPGQSLTLIATANQGSEATYESGFVIDKFPISRPNLTFSTLTVSNMSPEDSSIYLCSVERTGTLYGYTFGSGTRLTVV.

The chain links TRBV28 to TRBJ2-3; 9 bases map to TRBD1. The CDR3 loop spans 17 amino acids. Germline CDR1 and CDR2: MDHEN and SYDVKM. Germline trimming cut 6 bases from V and 0 bases from J; bases unmatched to any gene: 10. CDR3 residues: CASSSTRTGASTDTQYF. As DNA, the CDR3 is TGTGCCAGCAGCTCCACAAGGACAGGGGCTAGCACAGATACGCAGTATTTT.

The chain has TRBV19 and TRBJ2-3; maybe TRBD1 (5 bases). Trimming shortened V by 6 bases and J by 4 bases, and 11 bases separated the two germline ends. The CDR3 totals 13 residues. Germline V gives CDR1 LNHDA, CDR2 SQIVND (reference sequence). CDR3 coding DNA: TGTGCCAGTAGGGCAGGGAAGGCAGATACGCAGTATTTT. Residues: CASRAGKADTQYF.

The rearrangement uses TRBV19 and TRBJ1-2; no reliable D call. Trimming stripped 0 bases from V and 6 bases from J, with 8 bases between. Germline V CDR1 and CDR2: LNHDA, SQIVND (reference sequence). The CDR3 runs to 13 residues. For the CDR3, the DNA is TGTGCCAGTAGTATAGATGCGCTAAATGGCTACACCTTC. Protein product: CASSIDALNGYTF. Based on the CDR3 plus reference TRBV19 and TRBJ1-2, the full variable domain is DGGITQSPKYLFRKEGQNVTLSCEQNLNHDAMYWYRQDPGQGLRLIYYSQIVNDFQKGDIAEGYSVSREKKESFPLTVTSAQKNPTAFYLCASSIDALNGYTFGSGTRLTVV.

The chain recombines TRBV6-1 with TRBJ2-1, with D uncertain. CDR1 and CDR2 from the germline V gene are MNHNS and SASEGT. V was cut by 10 bases and J by 6 bases, with 13 bases left in between. CDR3 length: 12 amino acids. The CDR3 protein is CATRWAGNEQFF. In DNA, the CDR3 is TGTGCCACCCGATGGGCCGGCAATGAGCAGTTCTTC.

J is TRBJ1-4 and V is TRBV6-5; 10 bases fit TRBD1. The ends lost 5 bases at V and 6 bases at J; junction bases unmatched: 6. This CDR3 comprises 15 residues. Germline V CDR1 and CDR2: MNHEY, SVGAGI. CDR3 in amino acids: CASSSPGTGDEKLFF. In DNA form, the CDR3 reads TGTGCCAGCAGTAGTCCGGGGACAGGGGATGAAAAACTGTTTTTT.

The chain carries TRBV6-1 and TRBJ1-2, with a possible D match to TRBD1 (6 bases). V lost 3 bases and J 6 bases, leaving 17 bases between the germline ends. The CDR3 loop spans 15 amino acids. CDR1 and CDR2 (germline): MNHNS, SASEGT. In DNA form, the CDR3 reads TGTGCCAGCAGTGATTCCTCCCAGGGGCGAAATGGCTACACCTTC. It yields the protein CASSDSSQGRNGYTF.

The rearrangement joins TRBV30 to TRBJ2-5; D possibly corresponds to TRBD2 (5 bases). The CDR3 is made up of 11 amino acids. Germline V CDR1 and CDR2: GTSNPN, SVGIG (reference sequence). The V and J ends lost 5 bases and 7 bases respectively, with 11 bases between them. The CDR3 here is CAWGTLGTQYF. Here the CDR3 DNA reads TGTGCCTGGGGAACACTAGGGACCCAGTACTTC.

The gene calls are TRBV13 and TRBJ2-3, with a weak D call TRBD1 (6 bases). The CDR3 loop spans 17 amino acids. V lost 5 bases and J 4 bases, leaving 22 bases between the germline ends. From germline, CDR1 is PRHDT and CDR2 FYEKMQ (reference sequence). DNA for the CDR3: TGTGCCAGCAGCCCAAAACAGGGTTTTCGCTCGTCAGATACGCAGTATTTT. Its protein product is CASSPKQGFRSSDTQYF.

CDR3 sequence reads: CAWSVHVGQGVQPQHF. In DNA, the CDR3 is TGTGCCTGGAGTGTACACGTGGGACAGGGGGTACAGCCCCAGCATTTT. V gene TRBV30 combines with J gene TRBJ1-5, with TRBD1 identical over 11 bases. The J segment lost 7 bases and the V segment lost 0 bases, leaving 8 bases of the junction unmatched. This CDR3 has 16 residues. Germline V lookup: CDR1 GTSNPN, CDR2 SVGIG (reference sequence).

This chain joins TRBV6-6 and TRBJ2-3, with 12 positions matching TRBD2. J gave up 9 bases and V 6 bases, and 10 bases lay outside the gene matches. The CDR3 contains 15 residues. Germline loops: CDR1 MNHNY, CDR2 SVGAGI (reference sequence). CDR3: CASRGTSGPGGTQYF. The CDR3 nucleotides read TGTGCCAGCAGAGGGACTAGCGGGCCTGGAGGGACGCAGTATTTT.

This chain uses TRBV7-8 with TRBJ1-2, with 11 bases aligning to TRBD1. Germline V gene lookup returns CDR1 SGHVS and CDR2 FQNEAQ. Trimming cost V 5 bases and J 5 bases; bases outside gene matches: 10. The CDR3 has 16 residues. The CDR3 region has the DNA TGTGCCAGCAGCGTGGGACAGGGGGGGTCAGGGTATGGCTACACCTTC. It codes for CASSVGQGGSGYGYTF.

This clone was seen only a few times. V usage is TRBV9 and J usage is TRBJ2-7; perhaps TRBD1 as D (8 bases). The length of the CDR3 is 16 residues. The V end lost 0 bases, the J end lost 3 bases, and 16 bases lay between the germline ends. Per germline, CDR1 SGDLS and CDR2 YYNGEE. The CDR3 nucleotides are TGTGCCAGCAGCGTAGGGCCGGACAGGGAGGGCTACGAGCAGTACTTC. This sequence encodes CASSVGPDREGYEQYF.

This clone was seen only a few times. V usage is TRBV9 and J usage is TRBJ2-3; 7 nucleotides line up with TRBD1. The J segment lost 5 bases and the V segment lost 3 bases, leaving 6 bases of the junction unmatched. Germline values: CDR1 SGDLS, CDR2 YYNGEE. The CDR3 is 14 amino acids. For the CDR3, the DNA is TGTGCCAGCAGCGCCATCAACAGGGGAGATACGCAGTATTTT. Protein sequence: CASSAINRGDTQYF. Based on the CDR3 plus reference TRBV9 and TRBJ2-3, the full variable domain is DSGVTQTPKHLITATGQRVTLRCSPRSGDLSVYWYQQSLDQGLQFLIQYYNGEERAKGNILERFSAQQFPDLHSELNLSSLELGDSALYFCASSAINRGDTQYFGPGTRLTVL.

This clone appeared a few times. The chain employs TRBV5-1 and TRBJ2-1; D is unresolved. V lost 4 bases, J lost 0 bases, and 8 bases lay in between. The germline V gene has CDR1 SGHRS and CDR2 YFSETQ. The CDR3 covers 14 residues. CDR3 DNA: TGCGCCAGCAGCCGAGTGTCCTCCTACAATGAGCAGTTCTTC. Translating it yields CASSRVSSYNEQFF. Full variable domain (remainder filled in from reference TRBV5-1 and TRBJ2-1): KAGVTQTPRYLIKTRGQQVTLSCSPISGHRSVSWYQQTPGQGLQFLFEYFSETQRNKGNFPGRFSGRQFSNSRSEMNVSTLELGDSALYLCASSRVSSYNEQFFGPGTRLTVL.

The chain couples TRBV2 to TRBJ1-6, with D perhaps matching TRBD1 (6 bases). This CDR3 region has 14 residues. Germline V gene sequence: CDR1 SNHLY, CDR2 FYNNEI. V was trimmed by 7 bases and J by 7 bases, leaving 14 bases between them. CDR3: CASNPTGANSPLHF. The CDR3 region has the DNA TGTGCCAGCAACCCGACAGGCGCCAATTCACCCCTCCACTTT.

The V gene is TRBV7-2, the J gene TRBJ2-1; 7 bases fit TRBD2. With V trimmed by 5 bases and J by 7 bases, 23 bases remained unmatched. Germline lookup yields CDR1 SGHTA and CDR2 FQGNSA. The CDR3 extends over 19 amino acids. The CDR3 region has the DNA TGTGCCAGCAGCCCACTCCCCCCCACTAGCGCGTCGGGAGGAAATGAGCAGTTCTTC. Its translation: CASSPLPPTSASGGNEQFF.

The CDR3 nucleotides are TGCAGCGTTGAGGTACAGGGGTCGTACACTGAAGCTTTCTTT. Its translation: CSVEVQGSYTEAFF. The chain carries TRBV29-1 and TRBJ1-1; 7 bases fit TRBD1. CDR3 length: 14 residues. The V gene's germline CDR1 is SQVTM and CDR2 ANQGSEA. V was clipped by 3 bases and J by 3 bases; unmatched bases: 7. The full variable domain, with the rest looked up from reference TRBV29-1 and TRBJ1-1, is SAVISQKPSRDICQRGTSLTIQCQVDSQVTMMFWYRQQPGQSLTLIATANQGSEATYESGFVIDKFPISRPNLTFSTLTVSNMSPEDSSIYLCSVEVQGSYTEAFFGQGTRLTVV.

The chain has TRBV27 and TRBJ1-5, with a tentative D call TRBD1 (5 bases). The V and J ends lost 8 bases and 0 bases respectively, with 14 bases between them. This CDR3 has 15 amino acids. Germline loops: CDR1 MNHEY, CDR2 SMNVEV (reference sequence). CDR3 DNA sequence: TGTGCCAGCCGTAGACAGTCGTATAGCAATCAGCCCCAGCATTTT. Its translation is CASRRQSYSNQPQHF.